Listed here are 10 T cell receptor beta chains from one sample, sequenced in a study of blood T cell repertoires in COVID-19. Assay used: immunoSEQ multiplex PCR; TCRdb lists only in-frame clones, some missing. The sample lists 230,000 or so clones, roughly 89% occurring once. The sequenced sample consisted of peripheral blood. These receptors were collected from a woman in her thirties or forties who had recovered from COVID-19.

V is TRBV11-2 and J is TRBJ2-1; 8 bases are shared with TRBD2. Looked up from germline, CDR1 is SGHAT and CDR2 is FQNNGV. V was clipped by 4 bases and J by 5 bases; unmatched bases: 7. This CDR3 comprises 15 residues. The CDR3 DNA sequence: TGTGCCAGCAGCTCTGAGAGTAGCGGGGACAATGAGCAGTTCTTC. Translation: CASSSESSGDNEQFF.

The chain employs TRBV6-5 and TRBJ2-1; 7 bases are shared with TRBD1. The CDR3 is 13 residues long. Germline CDR1 and CDR2: MNHEY and SVGAGI. V was pared by 4 bases and J by 8 bases, with 5 bases of the junction left unmatched. The CDR3 region has the DNA TGTGCCAGCAGTTTACAGGGGTCGGATGAGCAGTTCTTC. This gives the protein CASSLQGSDEQFF.

V is TRBV6-5 and J is TRBJ1-1; the D is unclear. Germline-derived CDR1 and CDR2 are MNHEY and SVGAGI. There are 13 residues in the CDR3. The germline V and J ends were trimmed by 7 bases and 7 bases, with 16 bases remaining between them. The CDR3 DNA reads as TGTGCCAGCACCTATTGGGTGGGGAGTGAAGCTTTCTTT. Translated, it gives CASTYWVGSEAFF.

The genes are TRBV6-5 and TRBJ1-4; D remains ambiguous. The length of the CDR3 is 14 residues. Germline V CDR1 and CDR2: MNHEY, SVGAGI. V lost 3 bases and J lost 0, with 5 bases in between. CDR3 in DNA: TGTGCCAGCAGTTATACAGCAACTAATGAAAAACTGTTTTTT. The encoded protein is CASSYTATNEKLFF.

This sequence joins TRBV7-9 and TRBJ1-1; TRBD1 matches 7 bases. Germline V gene data show CDR1 as SEHNR and CDR2 as FQNEAQ (reference sequence). J was trimmed by 1 base and V by 5 bases; bases with no gene match: 7. CDR3 size: 15 residues. The CDR3: CASSPLGTENTEAFF. CDR3 DNA sequence: TGTGCCAGCAGCCCCCTTGGGACAGAGAACACTGAAGCTTTCTTT.

The chain recombines TRBV7-6 with TRBJ2-5; D call uncertain. Looked up from germline, CDR1 is SGHVS and CDR2 is FNYEAQ. The CDR3 consists of 15 residues. V dropped 1 base and J dropped 1 base, with 10 bases sitting between them. CDR3 residues: CASSLDARLQETQYF. The CDR3 region has the DNA TGTGCCAGCAGCTTAGACGCGCGTCTCCAAGAGACCCAGTACTTC.

The rearrangement uses TRBV14 and TRBJ1-3; D gene ambiguous. V was cut by 0 bases and J by 0 bases, with 15 bases left in between. CDR3 length equals 18 residues. Looked up from germline, CDR1 is SGHDN and CDR2 is FVKESK. For the CDR3, the DNA is TGTGCCAGCAGCCAAGAATGGGTGGGCACTTACTCTGGAAACACCATATATTTT. It yields the protein CASSQEWVGTYSGNTIYF.

The gene calls are TRBV5-4 and TRBJ1-1; a possible D gene is TRBD1 (5 bases). The germline V gene has CDR1 SGHNT and CDR2 YYREEE (reference sequence). This CDR3 is 13 amino acids long. The V gene lost 5 bases and the J gene lost 5 bases, with 13 bases spanning the gap. CDR3 protein: CASSLTRDTEAFF. Here the CDR3 DNA reads TGTGCCAGCAGTCTTACCAGGGATACTGAAGCTTTCTTT.

This chain joins TRBV5-4 and TRBJ1-6; TRBD1 is a possible D gene (6 bases). V was shortened by 3 bases and J by 5 bases, with 15 bases between the two germline ends. The CDR3 extends over 16 amino acids. In germline, CDR1 is SGHNT, CDR2 YYREEE (reference sequence). This chain's CDR3 is CASSSAPGQHNSPLHF. As DNA, the CDR3 is TGTGCCAGCAGCTCTGCGCCAGGACAGCATAATTCACCCCTCCACTTT.

The chain uses TRBV2 and TRBJ2-1; the match to TRBD2 covers 10 bases. CDR1 and CDR2 (germline): SNHLY, FYNNEI. The CDR3 length is 17 residues. V trimming: 7 bases; J trimming: 0 bases; junction bases outside the gene matches: 9. The CDR3, as DNA: TGTGCCAGCATGGGTCCTAGCGGGAGAAGCTCCTACAATGAGCAGTTCTTC. It codes for CASMGPSGRSSYNEQFF. Complete variable domain (other parts from reference TRBV2 and TRBJ2-1): EPEVTQTPSHQVTQMGQEVILRCVPISNHLYFYWYRQILGQKVEFLVSFYNNEISEKSEIFDDQFSVERPDGSNFTLKIRSTKLEDSAMYFCASMGPSGRSSYNEQFFGPGTRLTVL.